A few counts support the clone carrying this T cell receptor beta chain. These data originate in a study of T-cell memory formation after mild COVID-19. The CDR3 is made up of 16 amino acids. V was clipped by 2 bases and J by 3 bases; unmatched bases: 6. The germline CDR1 and CDR2 sequences are SGDLS and YYNGEE. Each CDR3 protein gets one entry after TCRdb re-called the 5' RACE reads with MiXCR. The repertoire includes approximately 150,000 distinct CDR3 sequences, roughly 13% of them detected once, and approximately 3.5% sits in the top ten. The rearrangement links TRBV9 to TRBJ2-2; 8 positions match TRBD2. This receptor was obtained from a man aged 18 to 35 who had mild COVID-19 (a few samples of this study predate the infection). Cell type and time point are not known. Sequences were obtained from PBMCs or a T cell subset sorted from them (not recorded which). CDR3 sequence: CASSVDPSGYTGELFF. The CDR3 DNA reads TGTGCCAGCAGCGTTGATCCTAGCGGGTACACCGGGGAGCTGTTTTTT.